This T cell receptor (beta chain) was captured in a study of technical replicates of blood from several donors. Clones were read by immunoSEQ multiplex PCR, and TCRdb kept only the in-frame ones, dropping some. The table records about 93,000 clones, 95% of them present only once. V was shortened by 0 bases and J by 0 bases, with 14 bases between the two germline ends. The CDR3 length is 17 residues. The germline gives CDR1 LNHDA, CDR2 SQIVND (reference sequence). V is TRBV19 and J is TRBJ1-1, with no clear D. This clonotype was sampled from a human donor in good health. Sequenced material: T cells isolated from PBMCs. CDR3 in amino acids: CASSIDRGVALNTEAFF. The CDR3 DNA follows: TGTGCCAGTAGTATAGATCGAGGTGTGGCCTTGAACACTGAAGCTTTCTTT.